Reported below is one TCR beta chain. Its cognate antigen is unknown. Unique molecular identifiers were used to barcode this TCRbeta library. One entry per CDR3 protein, called by TCRdb with MiXCR from the PCR reads. The repertoire includes approximately 630,000 distinct CDR3 sequences, around 13% of them detected once, and 0.79% sits in the top ten. Looked up from germline, CDR1 is SGHVS and CDR2 is FNYEAQ. J was trimmed by 1 base and V by 5 bases; bases with no gene match: 10. CDR3 size: 16 residues. This entry comes from a study of T-cell reconstitution after alpha-beta-depleted transplantation in children. Findings and limits, study-wide: At the one-year point after transplant, T-cell counts and TCRbeta diversity were found to come mostly from T cells that had been newly produced. For some patients, TCRbeta diversity was high at day 60 because of recipient T cells and thymic progenitors that survived. At around two months after transplant, the alpha-beta T cells were reportedly derived from several hundred expanded clones that came from non-depleted graft cells.

This material consisted of PBMCs, taken before TCRalphabeta/CD19-depleted stem cell transplant. The chain employs TRBV7-6 and TRBJ2-5, with 7 bases that match TRBD2. The sequence was collected from a girl aged 2-10 years with congenital amegakaryocytic thrombocytopenia, due to receive a stem cell transplant. DNA of the CDR3: TGTGCCAGCAGCAGGTGGCTAGCGGTGCGCCAAGAGACCCAGTACTTC. It encodes CASSRWLAVRQETQYF. The full variable domain, its missing parts supplied by reference TRBV7-6 and TRBJ2-5, is GAGVSQSPRYKVTKRGQDVALRCDPISGHVSLYWYRQALGQGPEFLTYFNYEAQQDKSGLPNDRFSAERPEGSISTLTIQRTEQRDSAMYRCASSRWLAVRQETQYFGPGTRLLVL.